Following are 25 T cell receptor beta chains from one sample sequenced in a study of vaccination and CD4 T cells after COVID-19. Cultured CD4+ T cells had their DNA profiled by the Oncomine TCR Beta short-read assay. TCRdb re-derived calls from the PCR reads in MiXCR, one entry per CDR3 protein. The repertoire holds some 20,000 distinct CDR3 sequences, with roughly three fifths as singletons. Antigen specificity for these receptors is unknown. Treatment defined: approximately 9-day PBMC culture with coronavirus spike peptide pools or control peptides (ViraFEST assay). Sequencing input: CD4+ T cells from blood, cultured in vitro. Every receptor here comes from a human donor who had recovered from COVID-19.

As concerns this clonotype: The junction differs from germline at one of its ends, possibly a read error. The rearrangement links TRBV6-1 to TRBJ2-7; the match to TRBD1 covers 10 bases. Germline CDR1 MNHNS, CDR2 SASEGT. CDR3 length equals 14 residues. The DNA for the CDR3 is TGCGCCAGCACCCCGACAGGGGGCTTCTACGAGCAGTACTTC. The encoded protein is CASTPTGGFYEQYF.

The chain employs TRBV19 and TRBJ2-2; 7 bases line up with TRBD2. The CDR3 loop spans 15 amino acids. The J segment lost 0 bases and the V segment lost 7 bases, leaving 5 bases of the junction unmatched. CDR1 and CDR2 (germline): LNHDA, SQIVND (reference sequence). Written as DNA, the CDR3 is TGTGCCAGTAACCCGAGCGGGGCGAACACCGGGGAGCTGTTTTTT. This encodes CASNPSGANTGELFF.

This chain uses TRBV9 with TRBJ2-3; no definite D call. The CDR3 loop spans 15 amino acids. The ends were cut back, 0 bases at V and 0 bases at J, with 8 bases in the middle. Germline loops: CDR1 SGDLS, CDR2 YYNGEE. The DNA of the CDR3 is TGTGCCAGCAGCGTAGGCCGGTGGAGCACAGATACGCAGTATTTT. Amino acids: CASSVGRWSTDTQYF.

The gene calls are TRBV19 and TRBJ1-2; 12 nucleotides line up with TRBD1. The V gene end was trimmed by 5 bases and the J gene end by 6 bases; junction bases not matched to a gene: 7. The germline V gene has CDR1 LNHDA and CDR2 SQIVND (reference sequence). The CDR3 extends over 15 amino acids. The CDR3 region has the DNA TGTGCCAGTAGTGTTATCCGGGACAGGGGGCATGGCTACACCTTC. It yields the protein CASSVIRDRGHGYTF.

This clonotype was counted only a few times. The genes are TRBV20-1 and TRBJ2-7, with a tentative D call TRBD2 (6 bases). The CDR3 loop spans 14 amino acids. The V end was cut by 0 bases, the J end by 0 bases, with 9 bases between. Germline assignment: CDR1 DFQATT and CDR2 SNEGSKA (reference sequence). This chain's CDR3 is CSARESGSSYEQYF. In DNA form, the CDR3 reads TGCAGTGCTAGAGAGTCCGGGAGCTCCTACGAGCAGTACTTC.

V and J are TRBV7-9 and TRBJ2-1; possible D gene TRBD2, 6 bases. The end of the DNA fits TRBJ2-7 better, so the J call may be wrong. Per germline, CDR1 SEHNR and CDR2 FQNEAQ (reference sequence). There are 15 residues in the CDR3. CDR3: CASSLGRGDTYEQYF. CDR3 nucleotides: TGTGCCAGCAGCTTAGGGAGGGGCGATACCTACGAGCAGTACTTC.

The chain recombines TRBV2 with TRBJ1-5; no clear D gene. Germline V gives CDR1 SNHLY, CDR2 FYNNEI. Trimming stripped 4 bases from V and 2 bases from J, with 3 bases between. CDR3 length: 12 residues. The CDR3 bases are TGTGCCAGCAGTGTCGGCAATCAGCCCCAGCATTTT. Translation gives CASSVGNQPQHF.

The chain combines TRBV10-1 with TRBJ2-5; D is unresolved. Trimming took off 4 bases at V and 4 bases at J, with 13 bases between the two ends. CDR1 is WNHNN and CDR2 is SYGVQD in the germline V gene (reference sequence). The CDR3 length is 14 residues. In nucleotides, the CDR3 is TGCGCCAGCAGTGGATACGAGCGCCCAGAGACCCAGTACTTC. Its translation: CASSGYERPETQYF.

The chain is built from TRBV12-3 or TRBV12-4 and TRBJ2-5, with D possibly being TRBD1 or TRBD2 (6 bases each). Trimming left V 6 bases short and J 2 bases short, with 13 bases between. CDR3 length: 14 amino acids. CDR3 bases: TGTGCCAGCAGGGAGGGGGGCTGGCAAGAGACCCAGTACTTC. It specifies CASREGGWQETQYF.

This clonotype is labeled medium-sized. The DNA for the CDR3 is TGTGCCAGTAGTATTATAGAGAGGAACACTGAAGCTTTCTTT. The encoded protein is CASSIIERNTEAFF. This chain uses TRBV19 with TRBJ1-1; D is unclear. The germline V gene has CDR1 LNHDA and CDR2 SQIVND (reference sequence). CDR3 length: 14 residues. Trimming shortened V by 3 bases and J by 1 base, and 9 bases separated the two germline ends.

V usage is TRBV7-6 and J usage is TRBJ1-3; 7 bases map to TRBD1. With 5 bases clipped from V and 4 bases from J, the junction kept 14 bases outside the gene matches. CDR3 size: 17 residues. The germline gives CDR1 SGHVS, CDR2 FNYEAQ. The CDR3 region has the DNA TGTGCCAGCAGCGAACGGACGACAGGGATGGAGGGAAACACCATATATTTT. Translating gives CASSERTTGMEGNTIYF.

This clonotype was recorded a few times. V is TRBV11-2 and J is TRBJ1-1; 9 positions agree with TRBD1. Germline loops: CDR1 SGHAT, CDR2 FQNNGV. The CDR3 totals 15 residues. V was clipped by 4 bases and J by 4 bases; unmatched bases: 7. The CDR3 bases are TGTGCCAGCAGCTCGCTACAGGGGGCCGGCACTGAAGCTTTCTTT. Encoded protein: CASSSLQGAGTEAFF.

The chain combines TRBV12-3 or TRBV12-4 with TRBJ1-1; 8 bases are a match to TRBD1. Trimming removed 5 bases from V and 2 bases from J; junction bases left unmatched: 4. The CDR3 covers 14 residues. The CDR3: CASSQTGANTEAFF. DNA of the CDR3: TGTGCCAGCAGTCAGACAGGGGCAAACACTGAAGCTTTCTTT.

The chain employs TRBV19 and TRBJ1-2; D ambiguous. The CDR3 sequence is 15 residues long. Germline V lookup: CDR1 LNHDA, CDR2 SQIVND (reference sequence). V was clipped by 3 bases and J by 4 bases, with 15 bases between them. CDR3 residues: CASSIGWGEGYGYTF. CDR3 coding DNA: TGTGCCAGTAGTATCGGATGGGGAGAGGGCTATGGCTACACCTTC.

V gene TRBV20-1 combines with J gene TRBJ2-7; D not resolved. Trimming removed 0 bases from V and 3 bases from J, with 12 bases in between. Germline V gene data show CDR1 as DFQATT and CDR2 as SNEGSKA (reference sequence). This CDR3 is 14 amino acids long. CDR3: CSARDRQLDYEQYF. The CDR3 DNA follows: TGCAGTGCTAGAGATCGGCAGCTAGACTACGAGCAGTACTTC.

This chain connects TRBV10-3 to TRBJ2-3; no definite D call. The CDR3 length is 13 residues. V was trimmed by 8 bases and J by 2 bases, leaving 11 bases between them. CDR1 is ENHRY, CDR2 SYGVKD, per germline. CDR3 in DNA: TGTGCCATCCAGGCAGGCCCCACAGATACGCAGTATTTT. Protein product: CAIQAGPTDTQYF.

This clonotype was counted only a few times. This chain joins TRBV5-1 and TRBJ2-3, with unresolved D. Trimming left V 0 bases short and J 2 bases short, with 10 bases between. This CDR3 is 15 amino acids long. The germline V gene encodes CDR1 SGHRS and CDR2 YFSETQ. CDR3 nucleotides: TGCGCCAGCAGCTTGGCGGGCGGATTCACAGATACGCAGTATTTT. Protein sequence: CASSLAGGFTDTQYF. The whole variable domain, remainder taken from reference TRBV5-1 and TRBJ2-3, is KAGVTQTPRYLIKTRGQQVTLSCSPISGHRSVSWYQQTPGQGLQFLFEYFSETQRNKGNFPGRFSGRQFSNSRSEMNVSTLELGDSALYLCASSLAGGFTDTQYFGPGTRLTVL.

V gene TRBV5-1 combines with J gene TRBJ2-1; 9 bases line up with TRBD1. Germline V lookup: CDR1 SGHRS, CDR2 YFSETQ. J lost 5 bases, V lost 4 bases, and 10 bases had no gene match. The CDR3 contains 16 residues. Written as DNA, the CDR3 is TGCGCCAGCAGCATTTCGGGGACAGGGAAGGACAATGAGCAGTTCTTC. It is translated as CASSISGTGKDNEQFF.

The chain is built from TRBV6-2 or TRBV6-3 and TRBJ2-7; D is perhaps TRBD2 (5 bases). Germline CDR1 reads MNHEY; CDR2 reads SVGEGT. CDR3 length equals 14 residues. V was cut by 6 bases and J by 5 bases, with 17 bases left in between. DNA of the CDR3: TGTGCCAGCAGCCGGACTTCTAAACTGGACGAGCAGTACTTC. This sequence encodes CASSRTSKLDEQYF.

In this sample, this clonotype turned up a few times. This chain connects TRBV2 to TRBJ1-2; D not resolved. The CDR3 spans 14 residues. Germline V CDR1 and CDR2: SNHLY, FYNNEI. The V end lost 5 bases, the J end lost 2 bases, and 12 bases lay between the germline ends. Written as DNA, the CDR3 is TGTGCCAGCAGTTACGGAGGGCCCAACTATGGCTACACCTTC. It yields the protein CASSYGGPNYGYTF.

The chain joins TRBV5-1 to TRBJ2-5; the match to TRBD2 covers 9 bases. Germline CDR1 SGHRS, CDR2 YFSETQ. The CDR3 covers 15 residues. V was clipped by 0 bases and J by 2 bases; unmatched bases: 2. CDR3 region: CASSLGLAVQETQYF. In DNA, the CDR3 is TGCGCCAGCAGCTTGGGACTAGCGGTGCAAGAGACCCAGTACTTC.

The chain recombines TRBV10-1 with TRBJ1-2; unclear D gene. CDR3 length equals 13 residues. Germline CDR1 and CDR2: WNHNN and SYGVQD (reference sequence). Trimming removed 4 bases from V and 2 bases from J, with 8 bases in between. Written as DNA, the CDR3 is TGCGCCAGCAGTGGGAACGGCAACTATGGCTACACCTTC. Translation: CASSGNGNYGYTF.

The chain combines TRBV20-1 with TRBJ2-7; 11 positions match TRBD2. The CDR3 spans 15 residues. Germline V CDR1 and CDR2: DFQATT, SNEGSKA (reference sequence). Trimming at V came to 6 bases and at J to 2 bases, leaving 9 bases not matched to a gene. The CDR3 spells CSASKKTSGTYEQYF. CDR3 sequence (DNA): TGCAGTGCGTCTAAAAAGACTAGCGGGACCTACGAGCAGTACTTC.

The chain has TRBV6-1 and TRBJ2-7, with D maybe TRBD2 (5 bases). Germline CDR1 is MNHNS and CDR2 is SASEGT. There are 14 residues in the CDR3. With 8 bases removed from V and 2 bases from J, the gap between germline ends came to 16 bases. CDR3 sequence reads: CASDRGLGPYEQYF. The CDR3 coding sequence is TGTGCCAGCGATCGGGGTTTGGGCCCCTACGAGCAGTACTTC.

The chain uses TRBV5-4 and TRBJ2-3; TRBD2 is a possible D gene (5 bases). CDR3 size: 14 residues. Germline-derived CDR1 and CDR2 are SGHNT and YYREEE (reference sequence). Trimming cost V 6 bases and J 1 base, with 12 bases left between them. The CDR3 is CASTGERGTDTQYF. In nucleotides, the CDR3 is TGTGCCAGCACCGGAGAGAGGGGCACAGATACGCAGTATTTT.